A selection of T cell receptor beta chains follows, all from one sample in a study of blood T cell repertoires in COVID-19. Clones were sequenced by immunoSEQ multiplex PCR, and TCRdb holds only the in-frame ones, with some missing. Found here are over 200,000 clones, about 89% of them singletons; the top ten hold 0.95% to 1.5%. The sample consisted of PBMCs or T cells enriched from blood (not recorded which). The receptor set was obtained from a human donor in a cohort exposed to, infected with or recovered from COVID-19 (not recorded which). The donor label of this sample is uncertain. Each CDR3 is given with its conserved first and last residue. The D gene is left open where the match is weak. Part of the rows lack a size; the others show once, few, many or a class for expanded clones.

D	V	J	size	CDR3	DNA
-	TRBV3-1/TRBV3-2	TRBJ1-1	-	CASSQGGITEAFF	TGTGCCAGCAGCCAAGGAGGGATCACTGAAGCTTTCTTT
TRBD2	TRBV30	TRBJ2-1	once	CAWSPASGGADEQFF	TGTGCCTGGAGCCCGGCTAGCGGGGGGGCCGATGAGCAGTTCTTC
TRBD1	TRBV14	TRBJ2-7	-	CASSPRPGGDEQYF	TGTGCCAGCAGCCCTCGCCCAGGGGGCGACGAGCAGTACTTC
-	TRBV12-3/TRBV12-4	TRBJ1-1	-	CASAGGPNTEAFF	TGTGCCTCAGCGGGGGGCCCGAACACTGAAGCTTTCTTT
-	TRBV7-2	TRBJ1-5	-	CASSLEQGRNQPQHF	TGTGCCAGCAGCTTAGAACAGGGCCGCAATCAGCCCCAGCATTTT
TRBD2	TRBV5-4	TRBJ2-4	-	CASSLEAGRANIQYF	TGTGCCAGCAGCTTGGAGGCAGGGAGGGCGAACATTCAGTACTTC
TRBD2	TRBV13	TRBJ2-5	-	CASSLRAGGKETQYF	TGTGCCAGCAGCTTAAGGGCGGGGGGGAAAGAGACCCAGTACTTC
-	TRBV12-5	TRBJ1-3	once	CASGLAWGDATGFSGNTIYF	TGTGCTAGTGGTTTGGCGTGGGGGGACGCAACGGGCTTCTCTGGAAACACCATATATTTT
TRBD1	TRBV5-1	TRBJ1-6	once	CASSLTGAPLHF	TGCGCCAGCAGCTTGACAGGGGCCCCCCTCCACTTT
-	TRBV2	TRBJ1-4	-	CASSASDKYEKLFF	TGTGCCAGCAGTGCTTCCGACAAGTACGAAAAACTGTTTTTT
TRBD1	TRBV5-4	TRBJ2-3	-	CASKLDRGYTDTQYF	TGTGCCAGCAAGCTCGACAGGGGGTACACAGATACGCAGTATTTT
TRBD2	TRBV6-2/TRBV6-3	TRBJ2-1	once	CASSYPTSGGSTYNEQFF	TGTGCCAGCAGTTACCCGACTAGCGGGGGTAGCACCTACAATGAGCAGTTCTTC
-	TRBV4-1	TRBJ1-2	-	CASSQVLAKRRDNYGYTF	TGCGCCAGCAGCCAAGTATTAGCTAAGAGGAGGGATAACTATGGCTACACCTTC
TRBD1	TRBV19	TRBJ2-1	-	CASKIQGVVNEQFF	TGTGCCAGTAAGATCCAGGGGGTTGTTAATGAGCAGTTCTTC
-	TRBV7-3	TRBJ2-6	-	CASSLQGGANVLTF	TGTGCCAGCAGCTTACAGGGTGGGGCCAACGTCCTGACTTTC